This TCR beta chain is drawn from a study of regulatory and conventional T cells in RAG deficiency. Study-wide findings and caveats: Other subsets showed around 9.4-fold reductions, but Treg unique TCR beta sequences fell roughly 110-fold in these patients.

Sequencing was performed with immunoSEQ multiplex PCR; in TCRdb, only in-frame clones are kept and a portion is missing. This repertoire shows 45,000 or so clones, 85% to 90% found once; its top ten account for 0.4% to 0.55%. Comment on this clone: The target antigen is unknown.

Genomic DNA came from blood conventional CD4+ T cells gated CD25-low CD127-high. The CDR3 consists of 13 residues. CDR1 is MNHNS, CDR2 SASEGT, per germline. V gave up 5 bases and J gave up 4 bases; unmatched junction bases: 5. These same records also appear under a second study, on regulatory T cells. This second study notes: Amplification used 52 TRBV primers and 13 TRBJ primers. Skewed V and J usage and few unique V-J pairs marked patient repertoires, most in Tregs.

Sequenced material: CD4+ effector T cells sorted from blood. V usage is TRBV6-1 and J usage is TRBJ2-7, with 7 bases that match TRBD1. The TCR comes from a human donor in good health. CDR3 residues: CASSRGQKYEQYF. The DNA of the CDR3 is TGTGCCAGCAGTAGGGGGCAAAAATACGAGCAGTACTTC.